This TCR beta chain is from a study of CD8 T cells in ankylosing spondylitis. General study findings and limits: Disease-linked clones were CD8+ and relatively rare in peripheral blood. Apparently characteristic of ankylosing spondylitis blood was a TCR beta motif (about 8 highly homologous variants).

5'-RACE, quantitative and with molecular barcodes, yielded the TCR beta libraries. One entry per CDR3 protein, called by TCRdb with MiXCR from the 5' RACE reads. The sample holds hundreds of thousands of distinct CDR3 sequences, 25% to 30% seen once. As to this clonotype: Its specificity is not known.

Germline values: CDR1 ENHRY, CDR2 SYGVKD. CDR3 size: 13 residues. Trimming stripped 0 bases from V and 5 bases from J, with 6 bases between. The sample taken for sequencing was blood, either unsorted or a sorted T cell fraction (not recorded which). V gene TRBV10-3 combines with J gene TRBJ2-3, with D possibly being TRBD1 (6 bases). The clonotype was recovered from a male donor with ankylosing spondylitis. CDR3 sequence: CAISESGGDTQYF. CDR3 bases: TGTGCCATCAGTGAGTCAGGGGGAGATACGCAGTATTTT.